This record looks at one T cell receptor beta chain sequence and its context. Its antigen is unknown. The CDR3 end is not reached by the read, which stops 3 residues before it; the germline J gene fills it in. Thawed PBMCs were FACS-sorted into unstimulated CD4+CD25+CD127- regulatory T cells, CD4+CD25- non-regulatory cells, CD4 and CD8 cells. Assay used: immunoSEQ multiplex PCR; TCRdb lists only in-frame clones, some missing. This listing includes around 33,000 clones. The sample comes from a study of Tregs in tolerant kidney transplant recipients. Study background: Mixed chimerism was transient after nonmyeloablative marrow transplants from related graft donors.

The germline V gene has CDR1 SQVTM and CDR2 ANQGSEA. Trimming took 7 bases from V and 4 from J, leaving 20 bases between them. The CDR3 spans 14 residues. Study-level points and caveats: No direct test of biological reproducibility was done here.

This TCR came from a human donor who received a combined kidney and bone marrow transplant. This material consisted of CD8+ T cells from blood, taken before the transplant. The rearrangement links TRBV29-1 to TRBJ2-7, with TRBD2 as a possible D gene (6 bases). The DNA read from the CDR3 is TGCAGCGCCGCCGGACTGGGGGGTTTATACGAG. It specifies CSAAGLGGLYE. The CDR3 in full is CSAAGLGGLYEQYF.